The rows below give T cell receptor beta chains drawn from one sample of a study of blood T cell repertoires in COVID-19. Using immunoSEQ multiplex PCR, the repertoire was profiled, and TCRdb retains in-frame clones only, with some absent. Here the sample spans about 100,000 clones, around four fifths being singletons. The material sequenced was peripheral blood. These receptors were taken from a man in his forties or fifties with active or convalescent COVID-19. Both conserved end residues are part of each CDR3. Each record gives: J gene, D gene, V gene, clone size, CDR3 DNA, CDR3 protein. D genes are given only for firm matches. Only part of the rows carry a size: once, few, many, or a class if the clone is expanded.

TRBJ2-7 | NA | TRBV7-6 | NA | TGTGCCAGCAGCTTATCTTTTGGGACTTCTGTTTTTGACGAGCAGTACTTC | CASSLSFGTSVFDEQYF
TRBJ1-2 | NA | TRBV30 | NA | TGTGCCTGGACACAAGATGTGGGACTCGCCCATGGCTACACCTTC | CAWTQDVGLAHGYTF
TRBJ2-1 | TRBD1 | TRBV19 | once | TGTGCCAGTAGTATCCGTCCTGGGACAGGGTACGAGGGTGAGCAGTTCTTC | CASSIRPGTGYEGEQFF
TRBJ2-3 | TRBD2 | TRBV28 | NA | TGTGCCAGCATTACTAGCGGGATTAGCACAGATACGCAGTATTTT | CASITSGISTDTQYF
TRBJ1-2 | NA | TRBV28 | NA | TGTGCCAGCAGACCCGCGAGCCCAAATTATGGCTACACCTTC | CASRPASPNYGYTF
TRBJ1-2 | NA | TRBV9 | NA | TGTGCCAGCAGCGTAGCTTCAGGGGCTAACTATGGCTACACCTTC | CASSVASGANYGYTF
TRBJ2-1 | TRBD2 | TRBV2 | NA | TGTGCCAGCAGGGGACTAGCGGGATACAATGAGCAGTTCTTC | CASRGLAGYNEQFF
TRBJ1-1 | TRBD1 | TRBV27 | once | TGTGCCAGCAGTCCTGGGACAGGGGGCACTGAAGCTTTCTTT | CASSPGTGGTEAFF
TRBJ1-4 | TRBD1 | TRBV7-9 | NA | TGTGCCAGCAGCTTAGGGGGGACAGGGGATGAAAAACTGTTTTTT | CASSLGGTGDEKLFF
TRBJ1-1 | NA | TRBV6-5 | once | TGTGCCAGCAGTCGCCCGGGGGAGATGAACACTGAAGCTTTCTTT | CASSRPGEMNTEAFF
TRBJ2-5 | NA | TRBV29-1 | NA | TGCAGCGTTGAGGAGGGACTCCTCCAAGAGACCCAGTACTTC | CSVEEGLLQETQYF
TRBJ2-5 | NA | TRBV30 | once | TGTGCCTGGAACTCAATACGGGGGGCTCAAGAGACCCAGTACTTC | CAWNSIRGAQETQYF
TRBJ2-7 | NA | TRBV4-1 | NA | TGCGCCAGCAGCCCCTTAAAGGGTGGGGCCCTACCCTACGAGCAGTACTTC | CASSPLKGGALPYEQYF
TRBJ2-2 | NA | TRBV30 | NA | TGTGCCTGGAGTGTAAGCGGGTACACCGGGGAGCTGTTTTTT | CAWSVSGYTGELFF
TRBJ1-2 | NA | TRBV19 | NA | TGTGCCAGTAGTATGACCCGGGGGGCCGATAACTATGGCTACACCTTC | CASSMTRGADNYGYTF
TRBJ1-2 | TRBD1 | TRBV3-1/TRBV3-2 | NA | TGTGCCAGCCTCGACAGGGGGCAACGAGGCTACACCTTC | CASLDRGQRGYTF
TRBJ2-7 | TRBD1 | TRBV9 | NA | TGTGCCAGCAGCGTAGTCACAGGGGGCGCCTACGAGCAGTACTTC | CASSVVTGGAYEQYF
TRBJ1-3 | NA | TRBV4-2 | NA | TGTGCCAGCAGCCAAGAAGGGGGCTCTGGAAACACCATATATTTT | CASSQEGGSGNTIYF
TRBJ2-5 | TRBD1 | TRBV5-1 | NA | TGCGCCAGCAGCCTTGCCCCGGGACAGGGAAAGACCCAGTACTTC | CASSLAPGQGKTQYF
TRBJ1-6 | NA | TRBV18 | once | TGTGCCAGCTCACCACCGGCTCAGGGAAATTCACCCCTCCACTTT | CASSPPAQGNSPLHF
TRBJ1-1 | TRBD1 | TRBV5-6 | NA | TGTGCCAGCAGCAGCTACAGGGGGCGCGAGGGCTCTGAAGCTTTCTTT | CASSSYRGREGSEAFF
TRBJ1-2 | NA | TRBV19 | NA | TGTGCCAGTAGTATAGCGGGGGGAGAGAGCTATGGCTACACCTTC | CASSIAGGESYGYTF
TRBJ2-7 | TRBD2 | TRBV4-1 | once | TGCGCCAGCAGCCAAGCCCCACTAGGCTTAAGACTAGCGCAAATTTACGAGCAGTACTTC | CASSQAPLGLRLAQIYEQYF
TRBJ2-1 | TRBD2 | TRBV3-1/TRBV3-2 | NA | TGTGCCAGCAGTGGAGGACTAGCGTTGACGCAGTTCTTC | CASSGGLALTQFF
TRBJ2-3 | NA | TRBV19 | NA | TGTGCCAGTAGTATTACCTATACAGATACGCAGTATTTT | CASSITYTDTQYF
TRBJ2-1 | NA | TRBV4-1 | NA | TGCGCCAGCAGCCAACTTCACTTGAATGAGCAGTTCTTC | CASSQLHLNEQFF
TRBJ2-1 | TRBD2 | TRBV18 | NA | TGTGCCAGCTCACCTTCGCCCCCGGGACTAGCTAATGAGCAGTTCTTC | CASSPSPPGLANEQFF
TRBJ1-4 | TRBD1 | TRBV24-1 | few | TGTGCCACCAGCCCCCGTGGGGGACAGGGGATCCGAGAAAAACTGTTTTTT | CATSPRGGQGIREKLFF
TRBJ2-1 | TRBD1 | TRBV5-1 | NA | TGCGCCAGCAGCTGGGGGACAGAGCCAGGAGGTACTGAGCAGTTCTTC | CASSWGTEPGGTEQFF
TRBJ2-3 | NA | TRBV7-2 | NA | TGTGCCAGCAGCCCGGTAGGGACTTCTATCGGAGATACGCAGTATTTT | CASSPVGTSIGDTQYF
TRBJ2-5 | TRBD1 | TRBV5-6 | many | TGTGCCAGCAGCTGGAGCGGACAGGGTCGGCAAGAGACCCAGTACTTC | CASSWSGQGRQETQYF
TRBJ2-7 | NA | TRBV29-1 | NA | TGCAGCGTTGAACGACAGAGAGCCTACGAGCAGTACTTC | CSVERQRAYEQYF
TRBJ1-1 | NA | TRBV18 | NA | TGTGCCAGCTCACCACCGGGCAGGGGAGACACTGAAGCTTTCTTT | CASSPPGRGDTEAFF
TRBJ1-2 | NA | TRBV19 | NA | TGTGCCAGTAGTATGGGGGGGCGCCCCTATGGCTACACCTTC | CASSMGGRPYGYTF
TRBJ1-6 | TRBD1 | TRBV19 | many | TGTGCCAGTACCTCGGACAGGGGGCGTTCACCCCTCCACTTT | CASTSDRGRSPLHF
TRBJ1-1 | TRBD1 | TRBV11-3 | few | TGTGCCAGCAGCGCGACAGGGGGCAAAGCTTTCTTT | CASSATGGKAFF